This is a list of T cell receptor beta chains from one sample in a study of T cells in Graves' hyperthyroidism and ophthalmopathy. MiXCR, run by TCRdb on the multiplex PCR reads, gives a single entry per CDR3 protein. The sample has approximately 400,000 distinct CDR3 sequences; 15% to 18% are singletons. The sample was blood. The source of these receptors is a woman younger than 35 with Graves' hyperthyroidism. The conserved cysteine and the conserved F or W are not part of the CDR3 here.

>TRBV12-3/TRBV12-4
ASSLEGREGGYNEQF
>TRBV11-1
ASSHGGRNYNEQF
>TRBV6-1
ASSELGPTGYSNQPQH
>TRBV14
ASSQDSGRGRAQETQY
>TRBV7-9
ASSLAGERRGANVLT
>TRBV7-6
ASSLGVIGGEKLF
>TRBV7-2
ASSQVTADYNEQF
>TRBV12-3/TRBV12-4
ASRPMGWDTRDGELF
>TRBV10-3
AINAGSGYT
>TRBV4-1
ASSQFVGNQPQH
>TRBV7-8
ASSPHGTGNQPQH
>TRBV5-4
ASSWPGGTGELF
>TRBV4-3
ASSRYTSGGGRLEQF
>TRBV5-1
ASSLAWTGTGETGELF
>TRBV6-1
ASKNKRGSGELF
>TRBV9
ASSVVAGANVLT
>TRBV6-2/TRBV6-3
ASSYGRNSPLH
>TRBV3-1
ASSQGGPPYEQY
>TRBV20-1
SARVGEKNTEAF
>TRBV20-1
SARDTLGLAGGYEQF
>TRBV6-1
ASSAGTGPDTQY
>TRBV5-1
ASSLEGGQPQH
>TRBV20-1
SARRGGSLAKNIQY
>TRBV11-1
ASSLGEGSSYEQY
>TRBV7-9
ASSFPGTGGEAF
>TRBV19
ASSIAGGAPYEQY
>TRBV20-1
SAFNGREETQY
>TRBV18
ASSPDRNYGYT
>TRBV29-1
SARTSGRQTQY
>TRBV28
ASSSRGKLDEKLF
>TRBV11-3
ASSSGPLGLLH
>TRBV10-3
AISGRGGYT
>TRBV6-1
ASISGSSYNEQF
>TRBV6-5
ASSYSGRAGEQY
>TRBV7-2
ASSLAGHLSNTEAF
>TRBV2
ATPRTDPIARTQY
>TRBV11-2
ASSFFAGTGRSDEQY
>TRBV27
ASSPLTGDNEQF
>TRBV6-1
ASSLIRETEAF
>TRBV11-2
ASSPNKRVGEYEQY
>TRBV12-3/TRBV12-4
ASSFSVGATEAF
>TRBV7-9
ASSLAGVMGYT